This is a list of T cell receptor beta chains from one sample in a study of CD4 T cell repertoires in COVID-19. This table comes from immunoSEQ multiplex PCR, and its TCRdb copy is limited to in-frame clones, with some not included. Seen here are about 75,000 clones, about four fifths observed once, and the top ten hold roughly 0.5%. The material was CD4+ T cells from peripheral blood, obtained after recovery from COVID-19. Receptors were obtained from a human donor who had COVID-19. Both conserved end residues are part of each CDR3. Fields, in order: clone size, J gene, V gene, D gene, CDR3 DNA, CDR3 protein. The D gene is left open where the match is weak. Clone size is shown for a subset of rows, as once, few, many or a class of expanded clone.

. | TRBJ2-3 | TRBV19 | . | TGTGCCAGTAGTAAGGGCGGTGGGGGCTCAGATACGCAGTATTTT | CASSKGGGGSDTQYF
. | TRBJ2-3 | TRBV19 | . | TGTGCCAGTAGTATATTGGCAGGTCGGGATACGCAGTATTTT | CASSILAGRDTQYF
. | TRBJ2-1 | TRBV24-1 | TRBD2 | TGTGCCACCAGTGGCCGGACTAGCGGGAGGGCCGGGAATGAGCAGTTCTTC | CATSGRTSGRAGNEQFF
. | TRBJ1-4 | TRBV30 | . | TGTGCCTGGAGTCCCGCTTCCGGGGCAGCAACTAATGAAAAACTGTTTTTT | CAWSPASGAATNEKLFF
. | TRBJ1-2 | TRBV10-3 | . | TGTGCCATCAGTGAGCAGAGAAAAGATGGCTACACCTTC | CAISEQRKDGYTF
. | TRBJ1-4 | TRBV19 | . | TGTGCCAGTAGCCTCAGGGACATGAGTGAAAAACTGTTTTTT | CASSLRDMSEKLFF
. | TRBJ1-2 | TRBV19 | . | TGTGCCAGTACGTCAGGGGCACCTACCTATGGCTACACCTTC | CASTSGAPTYGYTF
. | TRBJ2-7 | TRBV5-5 | TRBD2 | TGTGCCAGCAGCTTGATCGGGGGGGGCGAGCAGTACTTC | CASSLIGGGEQYF
. | TRBJ2-5 | TRBV6-2/TRBV6-3 | . | TGTGCCAGCAGTTATATAGGGGCGCAACAAGAGACCCAGTACTTC | CASSYIGAQQETQYF
. | TRBJ2-3 | TRBV5-1 | . | TGCGCCAGCAAATGGGACTTCTCCACAGATACGCAGTATTTT | CASKWDFSTDTQYF
once | TRBJ2-5 | TRBV5-5 | TRBD2 | TGTGCCAGCAGCTTGGAGGGCGGGGCGGGAGGAAAGACCCAGTACTTC | CASSLEGGAGGKTQYF
. | TRBJ2-7 | TRBV7-2 | . | TGTGCCAGCAGCCTCGGGGCCGGGAGCGCCTACGAGCAGTACTTC | CASSLGAGSAYEQYF
once | TRBJ2-3 | TRBV28 | TRBD1 | TGTGCCAGCAGTTCCAGACAGGGCGGCATTCGAGATACGCAGTATTTT | CASSSRQGGIRDTQYF
. | TRBJ2-1 | TRBV21-1 | . | TGTGCCAGCAGCAAAGGTAGACGGGGGGCGCAACATAGCTCCTACAATGAGCAGTTCTTC | CASSKGRRGAQHSSYNEQFF
. | TRBJ1-6 | TRBV5-8 | . | TGTGCCAGCAGCACCCTAAGCAATTCACCCCTCCACTTT | CASSTLSNSPLHF
few | TRBJ1-1 | TRBV18 | . | TGTGCCAGCTCACCACCGTCCGGGGGCTGGGACACTGAAGCTTTCTTT | CASSPPSGGWDTEAFF
. | TRBJ1-1 | TRBV19 | TRBD1 | TGTGCCAGTAGTCCCCCCCCCTGGACAGGGGGGACGTTGAACACTGAAGCTTTCTTT | CASSPPPWTGGTLNTEAFF
. | TRBJ2-5 | TRBV5-8 | . | TGTGCCAGCAGCTTGTGGGGGAGCCAAGAGACCCAGTACTTC | CASSLWGSQETQYF
. | TRBJ2-1 | TRBV10-2 | . | TGCGCCAGCAGTGAACCTGGACGGTACAATGAGCAGTTCTTC | CASSEPGRYNEQFF
. | TRBJ2-1 | TRBV28 | TRBD2 | TGTGCCAGCAGATCAGCTAGCGGGAGGCTGAAGCAGTTCTTC | CASRSASGRLKQFF